This T cell receptor (beta chain) was recovered during a study of molecular identifiers for immune sequencing clone quantification (dated by TCRdb to 2016 to 2018). In the study overall: In a replicate experiment, RNA from roughly 21,000 or 96,000 naive CD8 T cells was split into five aliquots, four of which were sequenced. The study was a methods study using CD8 T cells to benchmark molecular-identifier clustering-based TCR repertoire sequencing (MIDCIRS) and TCR RNA copy counting. Broad study findings and their caveats: Modeling indicated about 3 TCR RNA copies recovered per cell, compared with about 10 by digital PCR, which implies a capture efficiency of around 30%. In CMV-specific effector cells, clones with more than 20 RNA copies contained over 98% of molecules, whereas in naive cells such clones contained under 1% of molecules. The naive libraries included spiked-in Jurkat TCR RNA (fewer than 11 copies' worth), and this Jurkat TCR RNA is not part of the donor repertoire. When barcode sub-clustering was not used, chimeric consensus sequences inflated TCR diversity, with chimeras reaching as high as 47%. Highly expanded clone sizes could be underestimated because identical TCR molecules may share a barcode. Even against a background of one million naive CD8 T cells, spiked-in Jurkat TCR RNA amounting to a single cell's worth was reported to be detectable.

Concerning this clonotype itself: Its antigen remains undetermined. Within one base of it there is no much larger clone, and no base qualities were kept.

Library generation was performed with PCR. Sequenced using a NextSeq 500. Bulk TCR libraries were generated as previously described, with the TCR primers listed in Table S5 used. The Qiagen AllPrep DNA/RNA kit was used to purify total RNA. Reads from multiple sequencing runs of the same library were pooled before analysis. The original methods were these. Only reads with exact TCR constant sequence were kept, trimmed to 150 nt, and grouped by their 12-nt molecular barcodes. Within each barcode group, reads were sub-clustered at a 15% Levenshtein threshold, and quality-weighted consensus sequences were built per RNA molecule. Non-functional sequences were removed, as were lower-count sequences one edit away from another. Based on fitting two negative binomial distributions, any barcode sub-cluster with under 20% of the maximum read count was discarded. The public reads were reprocessed in TCRdb via fastp at Q25 and MiXCR, keeping in-frame beta chains. Merged by CDR3 protein, the rows form single entries marked with the most common genes and DNA. The V and J calls follow TCRdb's processing rather than the paper's. Counted in this sample were about 500,000 distinct CDR3 sequences; about 25% of them appeared once. Of the sample, over 0.6% is held by the ten largest clones.

From the cysteine through the phenylalanine, the CDR3 covers 14 amino acids. Only CDR3 DNA is held: 42 bases, read in frame from base 1. From the germline V gene, CDR1 is SGDLS and CDR2 is YYNGEE. V was cut back by 4 bases and J by 0 bases, leaving a gap of 11 bases between them. Libraries of naive CD8 T cells were built from anywhere between about 17,000 and 1,000,000 sorted cells, with 10%, 30% or 50% of the purified RNA used. Naive CD8 T cells, defined as CD8+CD4-CCR7+CD45RA+, were FACS-sorted into RLT Plus buffer on a BD FACSAria II. Roughly 10 TCR copies' worth of Jurkat RNA were spiked into about 20,000-1,100,000 naive CD8 T cell samples to test detection sensitivity. Enrichment of CD8 T cells was done with RosetteSep CD8+ T Cell Enrichment Cocktail plus Ficoll-Paque, and ACK red cell lysis came afterward.

The sample consisted of naive CD8+ T cells from blood, with Jurkat cell RNA spiked in. The cell subset or site label corresponds to: FACS-sorted CD8+CD4-CCR7+CD45RA+ naive T cells. This sequence originates from a human donor in good health. Some libraries in this study had Jurkat cell RNA spiked in. In this chain, TRBV9 is recombined with TRBJ2-7; tentative D gene TRBD2, with 5 bases matching. The nucleotide sequence reads TGTGCCAGCAGCCGGGGTAAGAGCTCCTACGAGCAGTACTTC. It translates as CASSRGKSSYEQYF.